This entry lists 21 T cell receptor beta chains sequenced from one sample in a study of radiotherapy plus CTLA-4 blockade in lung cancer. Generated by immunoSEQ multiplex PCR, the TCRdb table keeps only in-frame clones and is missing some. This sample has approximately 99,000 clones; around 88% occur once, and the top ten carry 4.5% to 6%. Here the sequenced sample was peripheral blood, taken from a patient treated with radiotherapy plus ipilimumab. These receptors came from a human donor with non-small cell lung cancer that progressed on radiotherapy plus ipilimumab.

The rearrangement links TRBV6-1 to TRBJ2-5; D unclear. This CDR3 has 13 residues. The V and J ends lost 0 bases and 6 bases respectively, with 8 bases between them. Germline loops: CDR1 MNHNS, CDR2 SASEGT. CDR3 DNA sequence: TGTGCCAGCAGTGAAGCGCTCAGGAAGACCCAGTACTTC. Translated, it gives CASSEALRKTQYF.

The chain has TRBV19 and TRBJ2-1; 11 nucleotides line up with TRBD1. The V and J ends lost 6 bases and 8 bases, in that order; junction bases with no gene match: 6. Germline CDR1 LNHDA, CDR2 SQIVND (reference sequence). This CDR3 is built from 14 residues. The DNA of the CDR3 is TGTGCCAGTAGGGGGACAGGGGGTATCCATGAGCAGTTCTTC. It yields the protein CASRGTGGIHEQFF.

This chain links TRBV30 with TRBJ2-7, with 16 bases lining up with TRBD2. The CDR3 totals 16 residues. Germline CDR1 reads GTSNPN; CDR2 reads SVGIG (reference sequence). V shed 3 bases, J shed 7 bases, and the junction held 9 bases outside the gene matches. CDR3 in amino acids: CAWSLGTSGRAGEQYF. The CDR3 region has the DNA TGTGCCTGGAGCCTGGGGACTAGCGGGAGGGCAGGAGAGCAGTACTTC.

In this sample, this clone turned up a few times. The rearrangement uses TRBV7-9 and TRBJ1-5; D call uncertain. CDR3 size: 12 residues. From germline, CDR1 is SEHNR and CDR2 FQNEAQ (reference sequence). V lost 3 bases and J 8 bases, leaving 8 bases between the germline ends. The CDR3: CASSFSLEPQHF. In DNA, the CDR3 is TGTGCCAGCAGCTTCTCCTTGGAGCCCCAGCATTTT.

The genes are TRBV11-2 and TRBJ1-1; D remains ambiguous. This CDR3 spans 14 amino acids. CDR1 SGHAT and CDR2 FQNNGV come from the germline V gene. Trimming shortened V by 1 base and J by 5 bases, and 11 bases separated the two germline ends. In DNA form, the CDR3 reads TGTGCCAGCAGCTTAGGAGGGCGGAGGACTGAAGCTTTCTTT. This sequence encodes CASSLGGRRTEAFF.

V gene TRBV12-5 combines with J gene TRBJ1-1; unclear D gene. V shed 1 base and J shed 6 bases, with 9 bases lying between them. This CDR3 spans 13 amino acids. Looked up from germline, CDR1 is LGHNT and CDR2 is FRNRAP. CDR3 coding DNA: TGTGCTAGTGGTTTGGCATATTATCCTGAAGCTTTCTTT. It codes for CASGLAYYPEAFF.

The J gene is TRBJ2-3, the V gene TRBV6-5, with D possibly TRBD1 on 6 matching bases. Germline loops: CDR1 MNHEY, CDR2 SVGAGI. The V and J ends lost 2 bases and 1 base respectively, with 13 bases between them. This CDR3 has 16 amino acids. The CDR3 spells CASSYAGQMGTDTQYF. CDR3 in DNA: TGTGCCAGCAGTTACGCCGGACAGATGGGCACAGATACGCAGTATTTT.

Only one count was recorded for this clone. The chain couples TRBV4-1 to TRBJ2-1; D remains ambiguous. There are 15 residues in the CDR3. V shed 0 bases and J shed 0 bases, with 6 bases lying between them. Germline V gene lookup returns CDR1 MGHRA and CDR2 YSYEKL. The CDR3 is CASSQEYNSYNEQFF. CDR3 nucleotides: TGCGCCAGCAGCCAAGAATATAACTCCTACAATGAGCAGTTCTTC.

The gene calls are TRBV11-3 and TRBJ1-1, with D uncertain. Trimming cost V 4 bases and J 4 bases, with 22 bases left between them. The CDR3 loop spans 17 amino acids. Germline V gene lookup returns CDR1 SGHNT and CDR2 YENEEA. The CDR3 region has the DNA TGTGCCAGCAGCTATCCACGGGCAGACTTAGGGAGCACTGAAGCTTTCTTT. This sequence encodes CASSYPRADLGSTEAFF.

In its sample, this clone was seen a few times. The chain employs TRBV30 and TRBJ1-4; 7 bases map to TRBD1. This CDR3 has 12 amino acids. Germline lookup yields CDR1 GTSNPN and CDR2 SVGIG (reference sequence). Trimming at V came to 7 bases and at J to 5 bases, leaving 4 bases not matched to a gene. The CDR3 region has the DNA TGTGCCTCCAACAGGGGAAATGAAAAACTGTTTTTT. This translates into CASNRGNEKLFF.

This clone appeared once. For the CDR3, the DNA is TGTGCCAGCAGTTCCCCGGGACTAGCGGGAGGGTCCTCCGGGGCCAACGTCCTGACTTTC. This codes for CASSSPGLAGGSSGANVLTF. This chain connects TRBV27 to TRBJ2-6, with 16 bases that match TRBD2. Per the germline V gene, CDR1 is MNHEY and CDR2 is SMNVEV (reference sequence). CDR3 length: 20 residues. Trimming at V came to 4 bases and at J to 4 bases, leaving 10 bases not matched to a gene. The full variable domain, completed using reference TRBV27 and TRBJ2-6, is EAQVTQNPRYLITVTGKKLTVTCSQNMNHEYMSWYRQDPGLGLRQIYYSMNVEVTDKGDVPEGYKVSRKEKRNFPLILESPSPNQTSLYFCASSSPGLAGGSSGANVLTFGAGSRLTVL.

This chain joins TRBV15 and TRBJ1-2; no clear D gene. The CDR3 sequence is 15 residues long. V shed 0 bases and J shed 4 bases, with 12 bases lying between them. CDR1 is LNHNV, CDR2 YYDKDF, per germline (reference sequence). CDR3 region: CATSRDDGRGYGYTF. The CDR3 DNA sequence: TGTGCCACCAGCAGAGACGACGGACGTGGCTATGGCTACACCTTC.

CDR3 coding DNA: TGTGCCAGCAGCTTAGAGCGGGAGGTTACCTACGAGCAGTACTTC. It codes for CASSLEREVTYEQYF. The rearrangement joins TRBV11-3 to TRBJ2-7; 8 positions agree with TRBD2. Germline V lookup: CDR1 SGHNT, CDR2 YENEEA. The CDR3 extends over 15 amino acids. J lost 2 bases, V lost 0 bases, and 3 bases had no gene match.

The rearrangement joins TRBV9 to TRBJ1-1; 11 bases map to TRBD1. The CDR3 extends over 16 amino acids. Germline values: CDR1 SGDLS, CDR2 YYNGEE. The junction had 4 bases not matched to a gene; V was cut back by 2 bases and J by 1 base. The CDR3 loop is CASSVGTGGWNTEAFF. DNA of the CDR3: TGTGCCAGCAGCGTCGGGACAGGGGGTTGGAACACTGAAGCTTTCTTT.

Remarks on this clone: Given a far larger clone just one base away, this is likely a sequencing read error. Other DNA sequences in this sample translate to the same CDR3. The CDR3 region has the DNA TGCGCCAGCAGCTTTGGGACGGTCGAAGCTTTCTTT. This sequence encodes CASSFGTVEAFF. V usage is TRBV5-1 and J usage is TRBJ1-1, with D tentatively TRBD1 (5 bases). V was clipped by 2 bases and J by 8 bases, with 10 bases between them. Per the germline V gene, CDR1 is SGHRS and CDR2 is YFSETQ. This CDR3 region has 12 residues. Variable domain in full (rest from reference TRBV5-1 and TRBJ1-1): KAGVTQTPRYLIKTRGQQVTLSCSPISGHRSVSWYQQTPGQGLQFLFEYFSETQRNKGNFPGRFSGRQFSNSRSEMNVSTLELGDSALYLCASSFGTVEAFFGQGTRLTVV.

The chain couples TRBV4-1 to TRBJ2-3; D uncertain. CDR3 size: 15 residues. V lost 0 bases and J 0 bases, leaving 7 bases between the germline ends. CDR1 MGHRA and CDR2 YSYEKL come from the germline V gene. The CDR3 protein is CASSQDRGSTDTQYF. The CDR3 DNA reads TGCGCCAGCAGCCAAGATCGTGGCAGCACAGATACGCAGTATTTT.

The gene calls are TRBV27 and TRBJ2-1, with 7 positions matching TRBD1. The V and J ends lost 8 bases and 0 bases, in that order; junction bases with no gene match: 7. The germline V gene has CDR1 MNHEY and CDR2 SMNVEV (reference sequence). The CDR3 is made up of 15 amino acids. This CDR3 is CASSPRDSSYNEQFF. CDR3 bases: TGTGCCAGCTCCCCCCGGGACAGCTCCTACAATGAGCAGTTCTTC.

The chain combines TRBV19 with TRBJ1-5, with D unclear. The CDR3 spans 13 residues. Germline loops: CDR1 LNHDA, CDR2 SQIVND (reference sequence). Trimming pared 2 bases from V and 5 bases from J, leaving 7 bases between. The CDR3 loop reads CASSIQLYQPQHF. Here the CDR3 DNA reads TGTGCCAGTAGTATACAACTTTATCAGCCCCAGCATTTT.

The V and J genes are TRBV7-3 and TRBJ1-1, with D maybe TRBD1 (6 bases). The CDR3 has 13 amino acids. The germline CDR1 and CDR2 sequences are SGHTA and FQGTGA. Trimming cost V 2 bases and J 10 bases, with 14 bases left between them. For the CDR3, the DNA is TGTGCCAGCAGCTTAGGGCAGGGGAGAGGAGCTTTCTTT. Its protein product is CASSLGQGRGAFF.

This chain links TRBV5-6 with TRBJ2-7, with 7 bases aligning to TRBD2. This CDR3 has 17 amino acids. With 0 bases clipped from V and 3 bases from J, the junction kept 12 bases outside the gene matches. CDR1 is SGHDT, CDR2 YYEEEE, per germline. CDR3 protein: CASSLAVGWEGRYEQYF. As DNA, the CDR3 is TGTGCCAGCAGCTTGGCGGTCGGGTGGGAGGGCCGCTACGAGCAGTACTTC.

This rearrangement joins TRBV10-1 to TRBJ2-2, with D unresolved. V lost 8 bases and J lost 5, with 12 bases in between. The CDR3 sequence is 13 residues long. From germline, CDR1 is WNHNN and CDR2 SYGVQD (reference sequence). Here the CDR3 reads CASEDRATGELFF. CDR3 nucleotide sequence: TGCGCCAGCGAGGACCGAGCGACCGGGGAGCTGTTTTTT.